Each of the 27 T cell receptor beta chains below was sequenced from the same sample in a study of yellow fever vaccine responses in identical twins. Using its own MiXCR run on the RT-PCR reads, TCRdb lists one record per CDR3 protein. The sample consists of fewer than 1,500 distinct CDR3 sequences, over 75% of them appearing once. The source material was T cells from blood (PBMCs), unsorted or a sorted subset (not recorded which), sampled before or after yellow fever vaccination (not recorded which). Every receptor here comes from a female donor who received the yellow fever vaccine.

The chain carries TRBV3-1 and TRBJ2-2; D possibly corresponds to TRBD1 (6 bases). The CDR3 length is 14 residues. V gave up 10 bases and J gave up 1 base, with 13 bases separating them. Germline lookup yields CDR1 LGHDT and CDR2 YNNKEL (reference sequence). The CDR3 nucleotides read TGTGCCACCACCCCCAGGGGGAACACCGGGGAGCTGTTTTTT. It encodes CATTPRGNTGELFF.

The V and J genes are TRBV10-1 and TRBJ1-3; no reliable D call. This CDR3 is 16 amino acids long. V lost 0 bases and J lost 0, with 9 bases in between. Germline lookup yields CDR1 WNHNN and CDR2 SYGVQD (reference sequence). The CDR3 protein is CASSESGPRSGNTIYF. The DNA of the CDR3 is TGCGCCAGCAGTGAGTCGGGCCCTCGCTCTGGAAACACCATATATTTT.

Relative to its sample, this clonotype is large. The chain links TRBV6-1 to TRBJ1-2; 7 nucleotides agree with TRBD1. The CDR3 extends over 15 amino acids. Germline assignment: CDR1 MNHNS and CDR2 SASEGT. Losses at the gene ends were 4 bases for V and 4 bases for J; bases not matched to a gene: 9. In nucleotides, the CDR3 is TGTGCCAGCAGTGCGACAGGGTATGCCCCCTATGGCTACACCTTC. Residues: CASSATGYAPYGYTF.

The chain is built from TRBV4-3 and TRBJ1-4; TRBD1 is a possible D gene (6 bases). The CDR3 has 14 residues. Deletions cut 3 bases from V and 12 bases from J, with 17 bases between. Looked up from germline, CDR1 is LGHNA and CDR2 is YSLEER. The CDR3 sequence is CASSQGAGTRELFF. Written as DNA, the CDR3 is TGCGCCAGCAGCCAGGGGGCGGGGACCAGGGAACTGTTTTTT.

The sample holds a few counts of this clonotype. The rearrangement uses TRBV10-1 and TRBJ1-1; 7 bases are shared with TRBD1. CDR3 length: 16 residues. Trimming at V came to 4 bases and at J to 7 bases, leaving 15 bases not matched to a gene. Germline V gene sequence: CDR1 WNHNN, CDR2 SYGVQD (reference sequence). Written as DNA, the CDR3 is TGCGCCAGCAGTGCCAGGACAGGCTCTCCGGGGGGTGAAGCTTTCTTT. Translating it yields CASSARTGSPGGEAFF.

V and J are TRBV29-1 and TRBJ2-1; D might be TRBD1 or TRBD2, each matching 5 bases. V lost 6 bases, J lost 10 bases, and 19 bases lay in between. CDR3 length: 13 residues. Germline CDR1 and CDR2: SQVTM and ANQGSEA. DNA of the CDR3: TGCAGCGTAGCCGGGGACGGACCCCGGGAGCAGTTCTTC. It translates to CSVAGDGPREQFF.

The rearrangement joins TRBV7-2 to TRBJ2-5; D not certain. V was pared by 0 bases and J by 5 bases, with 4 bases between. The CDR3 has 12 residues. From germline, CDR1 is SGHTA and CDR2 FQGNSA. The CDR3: CASSLARETQYF. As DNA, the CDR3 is TGTGCCAGCAGCTTAGCTCGGGAGACCCAGTACTTC.

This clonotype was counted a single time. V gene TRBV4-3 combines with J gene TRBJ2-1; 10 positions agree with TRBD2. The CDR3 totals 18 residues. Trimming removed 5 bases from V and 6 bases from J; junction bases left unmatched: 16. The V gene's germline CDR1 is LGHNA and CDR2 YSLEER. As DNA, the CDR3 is TGCGCCAGCAGCGCAGAGCGGGAGGGCCTTGTGGTCAGCAATGAGCAGTTCTTC. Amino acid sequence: CASSAEREGLVVSNEQFF.

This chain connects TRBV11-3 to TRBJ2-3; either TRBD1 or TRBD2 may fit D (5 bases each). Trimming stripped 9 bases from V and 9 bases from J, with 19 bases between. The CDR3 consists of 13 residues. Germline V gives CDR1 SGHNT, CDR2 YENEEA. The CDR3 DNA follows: TGTGCCAGTAGGGGACCCTCAAGTGGGACGCAGTATTTT. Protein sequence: CASRGPSSGTQYF.

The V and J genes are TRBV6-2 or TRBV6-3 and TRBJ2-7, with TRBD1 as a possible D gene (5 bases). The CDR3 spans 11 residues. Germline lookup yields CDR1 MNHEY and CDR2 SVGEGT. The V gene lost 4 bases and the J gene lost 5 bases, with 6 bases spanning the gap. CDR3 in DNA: TGTGCCAGCAGTTGGGGCAACGAGCAGTACTTC. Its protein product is CASSWGNEQYF.

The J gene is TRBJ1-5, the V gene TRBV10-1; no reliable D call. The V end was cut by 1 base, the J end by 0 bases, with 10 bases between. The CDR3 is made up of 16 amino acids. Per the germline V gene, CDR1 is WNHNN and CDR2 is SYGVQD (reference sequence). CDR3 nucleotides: TGCGCCAGCAGTGAGTTAAAACACCGTAGCAATCAGCCCCAGCATTTT. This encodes CASSELKHRSNQPQHF.

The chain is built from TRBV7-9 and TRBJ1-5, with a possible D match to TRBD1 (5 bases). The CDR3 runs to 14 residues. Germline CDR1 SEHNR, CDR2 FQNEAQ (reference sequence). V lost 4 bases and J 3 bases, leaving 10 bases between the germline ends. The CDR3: CASSSQANNQPQHF. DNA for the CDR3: TGTGCCAGCAGCTCACAGGCTAACAATCAGCCCCAGCATTTT.

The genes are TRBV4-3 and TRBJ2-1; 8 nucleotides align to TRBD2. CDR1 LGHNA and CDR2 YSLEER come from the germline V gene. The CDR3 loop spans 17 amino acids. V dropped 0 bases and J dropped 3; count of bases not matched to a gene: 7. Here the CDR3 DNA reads TGCGCCAGCAGCCAAGATAAGGCGGGAGGCCTCTACAATGAGCAGTTCTTC. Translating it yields CASSQDKAGGLYNEQFF.

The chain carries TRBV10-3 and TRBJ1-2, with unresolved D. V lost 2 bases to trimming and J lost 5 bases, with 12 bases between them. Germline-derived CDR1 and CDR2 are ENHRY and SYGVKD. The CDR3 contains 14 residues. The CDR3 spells CAISETEWRYGYTF. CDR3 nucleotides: TGTGCCATCAGTGAGACCGAGTGGCGGTATGGCTACACCTTC.

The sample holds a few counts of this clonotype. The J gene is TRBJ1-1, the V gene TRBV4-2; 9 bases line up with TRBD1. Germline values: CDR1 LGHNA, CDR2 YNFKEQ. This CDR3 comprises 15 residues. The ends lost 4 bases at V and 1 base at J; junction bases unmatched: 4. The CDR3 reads CASSLPTGGNTEAFF. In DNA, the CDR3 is TGTGCCAGCAGCCTCCCGACAGGGGGGAACACTGAAGCTTTCTTT.

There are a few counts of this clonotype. CDR3 in DNA: TGCGCCAGCAGCCAAGGGGCGGAGGTTAACTATGGCTACACCTTC. It is translated as CASSQGAEVNYGYTF. The chain employs TRBV4-1 and TRBJ1-2; D ambiguous. The V end lost 1 base, the J end lost 1 base, and 10 bases lay between the germline ends. CDR3 length equals 15 residues. Germline V CDR1 and CDR2: MGHRA, YSYEKL.

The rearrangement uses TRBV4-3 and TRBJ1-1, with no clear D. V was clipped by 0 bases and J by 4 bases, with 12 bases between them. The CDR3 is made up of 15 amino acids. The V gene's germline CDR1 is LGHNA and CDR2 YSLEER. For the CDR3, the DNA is TGCGCCAGCAGCCAAGATTGGGCGGATACCACTGAAGCTTTCTTT. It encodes CASSQDWADTTEAFF.

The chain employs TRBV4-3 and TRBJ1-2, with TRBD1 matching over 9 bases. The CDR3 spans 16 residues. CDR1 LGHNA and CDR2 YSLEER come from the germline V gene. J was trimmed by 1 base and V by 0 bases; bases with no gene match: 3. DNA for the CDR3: TGCGCCAGCAGCCAAGATGCGGGACAGGGTAACTATGGCTACACCTTC. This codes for CASSQDAGQGNYGYTF.

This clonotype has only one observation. The CDR3 protein is CATSGASGANVLTF. CDR3 in DNA: TGTGCCACCAGTGGCGCTTCTGGGGCCAACGTCCTGACTTTC. The chain is built from TRBV24-1 and TRBJ2-6; unclear D gene. Germline V gene lookup returns CDR1 KGHDR and CDR2 SFDVKD. V shed 5 bases and J shed 1 base, with 5 bases lying between them. The CDR3 totals 14 residues.

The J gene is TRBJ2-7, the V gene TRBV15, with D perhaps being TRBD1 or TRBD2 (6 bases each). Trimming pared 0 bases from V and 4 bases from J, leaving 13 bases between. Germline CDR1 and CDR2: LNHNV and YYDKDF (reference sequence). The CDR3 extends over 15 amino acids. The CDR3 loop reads CATSREGGQGYEQYF. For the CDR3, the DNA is TGTGCCACCAGCAGAGAAGGGGGGCAGGGGTACGAGCAGTACTTC.

In DNA, the CDR3 is TGTGCCAGCTTTTGGGGAACCAAAAACATTCAGTACTTC. Translated: CASFWGTKNIQYF. The chain uses TRBV13 and TRBJ2-4, with no clear D. This CDR3 is 13 amino acids long. Trimming took 8 bases from V and 2 from J, leaving 10 bases between them. Per germline, CDR1 PRHDT and CDR2 FYEKMQ (reference sequence).

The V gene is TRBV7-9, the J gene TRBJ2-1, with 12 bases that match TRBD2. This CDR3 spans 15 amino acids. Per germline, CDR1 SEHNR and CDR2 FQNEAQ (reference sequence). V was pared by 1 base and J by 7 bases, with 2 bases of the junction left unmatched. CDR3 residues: CASSLVTSGRNEQFF. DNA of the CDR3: TGTGCCAGCAGCTTAGTGACTAGCGGGAGAAATGAGCAGTTCTTC.

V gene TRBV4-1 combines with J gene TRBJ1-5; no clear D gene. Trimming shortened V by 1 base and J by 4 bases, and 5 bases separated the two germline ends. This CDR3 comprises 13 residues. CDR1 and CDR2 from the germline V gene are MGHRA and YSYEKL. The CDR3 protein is CASSQGGNQPQHF. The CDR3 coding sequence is TGCGCCAGCAGCCAAGGAGGGAATCAGCCCCAGCATTTT.

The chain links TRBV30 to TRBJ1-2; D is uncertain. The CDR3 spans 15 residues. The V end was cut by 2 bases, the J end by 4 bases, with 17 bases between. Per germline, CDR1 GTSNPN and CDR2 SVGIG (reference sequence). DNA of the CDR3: TGTGCCTGGAGTCAAGGGCCCGATGGAAGCTATGGCTACACCTTC. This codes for CAWSQGPDGSYGYTF.

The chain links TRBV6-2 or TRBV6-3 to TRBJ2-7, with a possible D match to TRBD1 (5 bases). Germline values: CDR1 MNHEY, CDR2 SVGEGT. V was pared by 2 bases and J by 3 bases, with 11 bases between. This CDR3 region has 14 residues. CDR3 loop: CASSYLPDSYEQYV. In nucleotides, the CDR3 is TGTGCCAGCAGTTACCTCCCCGACAGCTACGAGCAGTACGTC.

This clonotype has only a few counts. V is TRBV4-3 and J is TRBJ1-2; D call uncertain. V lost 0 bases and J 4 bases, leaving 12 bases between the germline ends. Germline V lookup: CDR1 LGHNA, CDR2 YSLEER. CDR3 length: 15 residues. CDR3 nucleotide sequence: TGCGCCAGCAGCCAAGAGGTCAGTGAAACCTATGGCTACACCTTC. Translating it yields CASSQEVSETYGYTF.

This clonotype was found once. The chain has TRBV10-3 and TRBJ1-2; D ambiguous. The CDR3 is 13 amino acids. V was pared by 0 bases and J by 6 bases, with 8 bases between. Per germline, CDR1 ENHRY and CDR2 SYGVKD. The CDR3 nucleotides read TGTGCCATCAGTGAGTCTGGCTCCGATGGCTACACCTTC. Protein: CAISESGSDGYTF.